The 24 T cell receptor beta chains below come from one sample, sequenced in a study of blood T cell repertoires in COVID-19. TCRdb's table, derived via immunoSEQ multiplex PCR, lists solely in-frame clones and lacks some. The top ten hold about 4.2% of the sample, which has more than 300,000 clones, approximately 90% seen once. The sequenced material came from PBMCs or T cells enriched from blood (not recorded which). All receptors derive from a young man who had recovered from COVID-19.

The chain is built from TRBV10-1 and TRBJ1-3; 7 bases fit TRBD1. This CDR3 has 17 residues. The ends lost 6 bases at V and 4 bases at J; junction bases unmatched: 15. Germline V gives CDR1 WNHNN, CDR2 SYGVQD (reference sequence). CDR3 coding DNA: TGCGCCAGCAGGAAGAGAACCCCGACAGGGCAAGGAAACACCATATATTTT. Its translation: CASRKRTPTGQGNTIYF.

J is TRBJ1-4 and V is TRBV11-3; unclear D gene. The CDR3 is made up of 15 amino acids. From germline, CDR1 is SGHNT and CDR2 YENEEA. V gave up 1 base and J gave up 4 bases, with 10 bases separating them. Here the CDR3 DNA reads TGTGCCAGCAGCTTAGCTCCGGCGGGTAATGAAAAACTGTTTTTT. Protein sequence: CASSLAPAGNEKLFF.

The genes are TRBV5-1 and TRBJ1-1; tentative D call: TRBD1 (6 bases). Germline CDR1 is SGHRS and CDR2 is YFSETQ. This CDR3 has 14 amino acids. The V gene lost 0 bases and the J gene lost 7 bases, with 13 bases spanning the gap. CDR3 nucleotides: TGCGCCAGCAGCTTGGAGCGTCCAGGGGTTGAAGCTTTCTTT. It yields the protein CASSLERPGVEAFF.

This clone was seen only a few times. Here the CDR3 DNA reads TGTGCCAGCAGTTGGGACAGCTCTCTGTACTTC. Its translation is CASSWDSSLYF. The rearrangement links TRBV2 to TRBJ2-7; 7 bases line up with TRBD1. From germline, CDR1 is SNHLY and CDR2 FYNNEI. The CDR3 sequence is 11 residues long. V was pared by 5 bases and J by 12 bases, with 7 bases of the junction left unmatched.

The chain combines TRBV5-1 with TRBJ2-5, with 9 positions matching TRBD2. The CDR3 extends over 16 amino acids. Trimming removed 1 base from V and 5 bases from J; junction bases left unmatched: 9. Per the germline V gene, CDR1 is SGHRS and CDR2 is YFSETQ. CDR3 nucleotide sequence: TGCGCCAGCAGCTTGTTGCTAGCGGGATCTACGGAGACCCAGTACTTC. Protein sequence: CASSLLLAGSTETQYF.

This clone was detected only a few times. The chain uses TRBV6-5 and TRBJ1-1, with TRBD1 identical over 9 bases. Germline V gives CDR1 MNHEY, CDR2 SVGAGI. With 4 bases clipped from V and 7 bases from J, the junction kept 13 bases outside the gene matches. The CDR3 runs to 16 residues. In DNA form, the CDR3 reads TGTGCCAGCAGTTCCCCCTCCACAGGGGGCGAGGGTGAAGCTTTCTTT. Its protein product is CASSSPSTGGEGEAFF.

The rearrangement joins TRBV5-5 to TRBJ2-3, with TRBD1 matching over 9 bases. The CDR3 has 16 residues. Germline values: CDR1 SGHKS, CDR2 YYEKEE (reference sequence). Trimming cost V 3 bases and J 0 bases; bases outside gene matches: 5. The CDR3 nucleotides read TGTGCCAGCAGCTCTTACGGGACAGGGAGCACAGATACGCAGTATTTT. This encodes CASSSYGTGSTDTQYF.

This rearrangement joins TRBV12-5 to TRBJ2-1; 10 bases are a match to TRBD2. The germline gives CDR1 LGHNT, CDR2 FRNRAP. The length of the CDR3 is 14 residues. V lost 7 bases and J lost 7; bases outside the gene matches: 7. CDR3 in amino acids: CASASGSALNEQFF. As DNA, the CDR3 is TGTGCTAGTGCTAGCGGGAGTGCCCTAAATGAGCAGTTCTTC.

The chain has TRBV7-2 and TRBJ1-1; D is perhaps TRBD1 (6 bases). V shed 11 bases and J shed 1 base, with 11 bases lying between them. Germline loops: CDR1 SGHTA, CDR2 FQGNSA. The CDR3 loop spans 12 amino acids. This CDR3 reads CAGGHRNTEAFF. Written as DNA, the CDR3 is TGTGCCGGGGGACATAGGAACACTGAAGCTTTCTTT. Combining the CDR3 with reference TRBV7-2 and TRBJ1-1 gives the whole variable domain GAGVSQSPSNKVTEKGKDVELRCDPISGHTALYWYRQSLGQGLEFLIYFQGNSAPDKSGLPSDRFSAERTGGSVSTLTIQRTQQEDSAVYLCAGGHRNTEAFFGQGTRLTVV.

V gene TRBV3-1 (or the pseudogene TRBV3-2) combines with J gene TRBJ2-1; TRBD2 matches 9 bases. V shed 0 bases, J shed 0 bases, and the junction held 3 bases outside the gene matches. Per germline, CDR1 LGHDT and CDR2 YNNKEL (reference sequence). This CDR3 spans 17 amino acids. Here the CDR3 DNA reads TGTGCCAGCAGCCAAGAAGTACTAGCGGGCTCCTACAATGAGCAGTTCTTC. Encoded protein: CASSQEVLAGSYNEQFF.

V gene TRBV7-2 combines with J gene TRBJ2-5, with D unclear. Germline V gene sequence: CDR1 SGHTA, CDR2 FQGNSA. Trimming removed 5 bases at V and 5 bases at J, with 9 bases between. This CDR3 spans 12 amino acids. The CDR3 nucleotides are TGTGCCAGCAGCCCTCTAACGGAGACCCAGTACTTC. As protein: CASSPLTETQYF.

This clone was picked up one time. CDR3 coding DNA: TGTGCCAGCGGGAATTCCGGGACTCAAAAGTTTCAGCCCCAGCATTTT. This gives the protein CASGNSGTQKFQPQHF. This sequence joins TRBV27 and TRBJ1-5; possible D gene TRBD1, 5 bases. The V end lost 8 bases, the J end lost 6 bases, and 23 bases lay between the germline ends. CDR1 MNHEY and CDR2 SMNVEV come from the germline V gene (reference sequence). CDR3 length: 16 amino acids.

This chain connects TRBV27 to TRBJ1-3; 9 bases map to TRBD1. Looked up from germline, CDR1 is MNHEY and CDR2 is SMNVEV (reference sequence). The CDR3 length is 15 residues. With 5 bases clipped from V and 4 bases from J, the junction kept 6 bases outside the gene matches. DNA of the CDR3: TGTGCCAGCAGTCCCGGACAGGGGTTGGGAAACACCATATATTTT. Protein product: CASSPGQGLGNTIYF.

The chain recombines TRBV7-2 with TRBJ2-5; 8 nucleotides align to TRBD2. Germline CDR1 reads SGHTA; CDR2 reads FQGNSA. The CDR3 covers 14 residues. J lost 2 bases, V lost 4 bases, and 3 bases had no gene match. CDR3 coding DNA: TGTGCCAGCAGCTACACTAGCGGTCAAGAGACCCAGTACTTC. Protein product: CASSYTSGQETQYF.

The genes are TRBV5-1 and TRBJ2-2, with D possibly matching TRBD1 (5 bases). The CDR3 is 14 residues long. Between the trimmed V and J ends, which lost 0 bases and 6 bases, there was a span of 9 bases. Germline V lookup: CDR1 SGHRS, CDR2 YFSETQ. The CDR3 bases are TGCGCCAGCAGCTTGGTGGCAGGGCCCGGGGAGCTGTTTTTT. Its translation is CASSLVAGPGELFF.

The chain recombines TRBV7-6 with TRBJ2-3; 12 bases align to TRBD2. This CDR3 has 16 residues. V trimming: 5 bases; J trimming: 5 bases; junction bases outside the gene matches: 8. The germline CDR1 and CDR2 sequences are SGHVS and FNYEAQ. CDR3 loop: CASSTRTSGAGDTQYF. CDR3 in DNA: TGTGCCAGCAGCACCAGGACTAGCGGGGCTGGAGATACGCAGTATTTT.

The chain has TRBV10-3 and TRBJ2-7; 7 positions match TRBD1. This CDR3 is built from 18 residues. Germline V lookup: CDR1 ENHRY, CDR2 SYGVKD. V lost 2 bases, J lost 2 bases, and 15 bases stayed unmatched. CDR3 nucleotide sequence: TGTGCCATCAGTGAGAACAGGGGCTCGGTGGAAGACCCCTACGAGCAGTACTTC. Translated, it gives CAISENRGSVEDPYEQYF.

This clone was counted a few times. The chain links TRBV3-1 (or the pseudogene TRBV3-2) to TRBJ1-1, with D unresolved. The V end lost 4 bases, the J end lost 4 bases, and 16 bases lay between the germline ends. Germline CDR1 and CDR2: LGHDT and YNNKEL (reference sequence). There are 15 residues in the CDR3. The CDR3 loop reads CASSPSERGGTEAFF. DNA of the CDR3: TGTGCCAGCAGCCCTTCCGAACGGGGAGGCACTGAAGCTTTCTTT.

The rearrangement links TRBV29-1 to TRBJ1-2; 7 nucleotides align to TRBD1. Germline assignment: CDR1 SQVTM and CDR2 ANQGSEA. The V and J ends lost 3 bases and 6 bases, in that order; junction bases with no gene match: 1. The CDR3 loop spans 11 amino acids. The CDR3 region is CSVDRGDGYTF. The CDR3 nucleotides are TGCAGCGTTGACAGGGGGGATGGCTACACCTTC.

The chain is built from TRBV12-3 or TRBV12-4 and TRBJ1-1; tentatively, D is TRBD1 (6 bases). V was clipped by 5 bases and J by 5 bases, with 12 bases between them. This CDR3 region has 13 residues. In DNA, the CDR3 is TGTGCCAGCAGTCGACAGGATAGGACTGAAGCTTTCTTT. Amino acid sequence: CASSRQDRTEAFF.

The rearrangement uses TRBV5-1 and TRBJ1-4; D unresolved. Looked up from germline, CDR1 is SGHRS and CDR2 is YFSETQ. The CDR3 loop spans 15 amino acids. V was shortened by 0 bases and J by 4 bases, with 10 bases between the two germline ends. CDR3 nucleotide sequence: TGCGCCAGCAGCTTGGCCCCAGAGGTTAATGAAAAACTGTTTTTT. Protein product: CASSLAPEVNEKLFF.

This chain joins TRBV11-3 and TRBJ2-7; TRBD2 matches at 12 bases. Trimming took 3 bases from V and 3 from J; bases not matched to a gene: 6. This CDR3 region has 16 residues. Germline V gene data show CDR1 as SGHNT and CDR2 as YENEEA. The CDR3 protein is CASSFSQTSGSYEQYF. Here the CDR3 DNA reads TGTGCCAGCAGCTTCAGCCAGACTAGCGGGAGCTACGAGCAGTACTTC.

The V and J genes are TRBV6-5 and TRBJ2-1; D may be TRBD2 (6 bases). The V gene's germline CDR1 is MNHEY and CDR2 SVGAGI. V was clipped by 7 bases and J by 7 bases, with 17 bases between them. CDR3 length: 14 amino acids. This CDR3 is CASKRTGVVNEQFF. DNA for the CDR3: TGTGCCAGCAAGAGAACGGGGGTCGTAAATGAGCAGTTCTTC.

The chain combines TRBV4-1 with TRBJ2-7, with 7 bases matching TRBD1. Trimming removed 1 base from V and 7 bases from J; junction bases left unmatched: 4. CDR3 length: 13 amino acids. Per germline, CDR1 MGHRA and CDR2 YSYEKL. CDR3 amino acids: CASSQGQGWEQYF. The CDR3 nucleotides are TGCGCCAGCAGCCAAGGACAGGGCTGGGAGCAGTACTTC.